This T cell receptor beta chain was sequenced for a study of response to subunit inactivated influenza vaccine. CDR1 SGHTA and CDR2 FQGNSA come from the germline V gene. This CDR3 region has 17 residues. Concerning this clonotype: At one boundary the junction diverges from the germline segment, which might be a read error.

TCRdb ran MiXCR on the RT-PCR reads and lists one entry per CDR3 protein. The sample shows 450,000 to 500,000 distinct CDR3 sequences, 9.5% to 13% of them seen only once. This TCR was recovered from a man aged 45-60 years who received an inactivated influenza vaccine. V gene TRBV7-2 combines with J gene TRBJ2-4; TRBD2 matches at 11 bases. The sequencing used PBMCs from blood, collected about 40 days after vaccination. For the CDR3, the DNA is TGTGCCAGCAGCTCCTGGACTAGCGGGCTAGCCAAAATCATTCAGTACTTC. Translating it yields CASSSWTSGLAKIIQYF.